This T cell receptor (beta chain) was documented in a study of OX40 agonist ivuxolimab in advanced cancers. As for the study in general: Enrollees could have had prior anti-PD-1, anti-PD-L1 or anti-CTLA-4 therapy, which about 40% had received.

V was shortened by 5 bases and J by 4 bases, with 8 bases between the two germline ends. CDR3 size: 12 residues. From germline, CDR1 is SGHNT and CDR2 YENEEA. Clones were read by immunoSEQ multiplex PCR, and TCRdb kept only the in-frame ones, dropping some. The table has under 85,000 clones, about 93% seen once; the top ten hold about 10%. The source was CD4+ or CD8+ T cells sorted from blood, collected in a trial of the OX40 agonist ivuxolimab. The genes are TRBV11-3 and TRBJ1-1; D call uncertain. The clonotype was recovered from an adult with an advanced solid tumor such as melanoma, head and neck, liver or kidney cancer. Written as DNA, the CDR3 is TGTGCCAGCAGCCCCTGGGGCACTGAAGCTTTCTTT. It encodes CASSPWGTEAFF.